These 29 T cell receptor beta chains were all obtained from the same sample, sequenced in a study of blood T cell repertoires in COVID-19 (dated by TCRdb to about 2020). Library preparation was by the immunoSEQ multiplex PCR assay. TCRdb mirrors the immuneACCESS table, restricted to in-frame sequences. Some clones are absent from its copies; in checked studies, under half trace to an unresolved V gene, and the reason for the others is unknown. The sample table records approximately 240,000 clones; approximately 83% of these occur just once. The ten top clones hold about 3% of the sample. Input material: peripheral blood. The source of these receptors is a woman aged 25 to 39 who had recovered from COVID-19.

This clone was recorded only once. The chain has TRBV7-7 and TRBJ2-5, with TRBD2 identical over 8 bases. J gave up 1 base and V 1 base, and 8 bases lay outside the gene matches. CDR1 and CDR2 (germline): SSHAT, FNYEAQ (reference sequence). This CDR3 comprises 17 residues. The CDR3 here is CASSLESGTSSQETQYF. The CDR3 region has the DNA TGTGCCAGCAGCTTAGAATCCGGGACTAGTTCCCAAGAGACCCAGTACTTC.

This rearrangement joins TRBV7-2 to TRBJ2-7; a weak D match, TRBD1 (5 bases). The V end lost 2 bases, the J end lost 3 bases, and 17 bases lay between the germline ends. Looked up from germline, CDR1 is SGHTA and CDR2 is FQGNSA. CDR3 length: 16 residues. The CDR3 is CASSLLHETAIYEQYF. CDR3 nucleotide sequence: TGTGCCAGCAGCTTACTACATGAGACAGCAATCTACGAGCAGTACTTC.

The CDR3 nucleotides are TGTGCCCGAAGCGGACTAGCCGGTGAGACCCAGTACTTC. Its translation: CARSGLAGETQYF. This chain connects TRBV30 to TRBJ2-5; 8 bases line up with TRBD2. Unmatched junction bases numbered 10, after V lost 8 bases and J lost 5 bases. The CDR3 length is 13 residues. Germline values: CDR1 GTSNPN, CDR2 SVGIG (reference sequence). The full variable domain, rest sourced from reference TRBV30 and TRBJ2-5, is SQTIHQWPATLVQPVGSPLSLECTVEGTSNPNLYWYRQAAGRGLQLLFYSVGIGQISSEVPQNLSASRPQDRQFILSSKKLLLSDSGFYLCARSGLAGETQYFGPGTRLLVL.

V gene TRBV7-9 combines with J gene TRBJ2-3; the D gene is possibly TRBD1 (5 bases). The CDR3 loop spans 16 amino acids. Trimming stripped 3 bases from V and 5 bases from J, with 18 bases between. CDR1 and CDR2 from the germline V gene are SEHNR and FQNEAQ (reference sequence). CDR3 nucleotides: TGTGCCAGCAGCTTTATTGGTTTGGGGCCAGGAGATACGCAGTATTTT. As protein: CASSFIGLGPGDTQYF.

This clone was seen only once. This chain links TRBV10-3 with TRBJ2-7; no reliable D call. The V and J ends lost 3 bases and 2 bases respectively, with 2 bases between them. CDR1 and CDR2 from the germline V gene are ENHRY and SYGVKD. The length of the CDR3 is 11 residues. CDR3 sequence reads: CAISDTYEQYF. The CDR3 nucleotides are TGTGCCATCAGTGACACCTACGAGCAGTACTTC.

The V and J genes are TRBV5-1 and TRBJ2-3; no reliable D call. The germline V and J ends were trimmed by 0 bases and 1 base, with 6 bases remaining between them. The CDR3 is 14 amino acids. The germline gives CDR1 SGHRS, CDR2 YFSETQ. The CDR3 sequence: CASSLATGTDTQYF. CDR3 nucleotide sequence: TGCGCCAGCAGCTTGGCCACGGGCACAGATACGCAGTATTTT.

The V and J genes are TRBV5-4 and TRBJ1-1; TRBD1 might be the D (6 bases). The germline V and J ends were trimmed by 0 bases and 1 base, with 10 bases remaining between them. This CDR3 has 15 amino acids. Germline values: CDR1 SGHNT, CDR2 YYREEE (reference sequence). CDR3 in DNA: TGTGCCAGCAGCTTGGTACAGGGCCCGAACACTGAAGCTTTCTTT. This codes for CASSLVQGPNTEAFF.

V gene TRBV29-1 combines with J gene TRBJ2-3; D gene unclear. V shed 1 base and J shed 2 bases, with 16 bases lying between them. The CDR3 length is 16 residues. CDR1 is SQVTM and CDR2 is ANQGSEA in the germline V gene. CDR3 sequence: CSVEGLPVAITDTQYF. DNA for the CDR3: TGCAGCGTTGAAGGCCTTCCAGTGGCCATCACAGATACGCAGTATTTT.

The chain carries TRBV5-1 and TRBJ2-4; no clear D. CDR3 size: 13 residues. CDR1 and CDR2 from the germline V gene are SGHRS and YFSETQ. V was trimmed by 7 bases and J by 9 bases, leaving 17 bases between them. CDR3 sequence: CASGLGDGGIQYF. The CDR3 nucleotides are TGCGCCAGCGGCCTCGGTGACGGCGGCATTCAGTACTTC.

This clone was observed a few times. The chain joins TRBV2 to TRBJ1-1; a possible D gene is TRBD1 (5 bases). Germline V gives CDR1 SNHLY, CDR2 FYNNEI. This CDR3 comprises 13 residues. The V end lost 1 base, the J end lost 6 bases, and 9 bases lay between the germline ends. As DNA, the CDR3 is TGTGCCAGCAGTGAAGTCAGGGTCTCTGAAGCTTTCTTT. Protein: CASSEVRVSEAFF.

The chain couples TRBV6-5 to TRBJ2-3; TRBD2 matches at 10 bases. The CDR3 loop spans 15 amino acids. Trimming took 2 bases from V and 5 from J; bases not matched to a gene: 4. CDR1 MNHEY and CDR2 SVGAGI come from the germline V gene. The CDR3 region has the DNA TGTGCCAGCAGTTACGAGCGGGGGGGTAGAGATACGCAGTATTTT. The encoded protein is CASSYERGGRDTQYF.

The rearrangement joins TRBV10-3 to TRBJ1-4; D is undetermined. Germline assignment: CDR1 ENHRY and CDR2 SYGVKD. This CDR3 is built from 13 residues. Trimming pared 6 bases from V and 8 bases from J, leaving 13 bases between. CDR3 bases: TGTGCCATCAGGGGCGGGCTTGGGGAAAAACTGTTTTTT. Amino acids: CAIRGGLGEKLFF.

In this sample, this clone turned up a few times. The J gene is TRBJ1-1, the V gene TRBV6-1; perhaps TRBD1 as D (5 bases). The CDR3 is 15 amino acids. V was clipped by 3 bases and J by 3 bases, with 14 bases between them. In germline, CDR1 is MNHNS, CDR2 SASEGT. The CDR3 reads CASSDFAGTHTEAFF. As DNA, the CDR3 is TGTGCCAGCAGTGATTTTGCGGGGACGCACACTGAAGCTTTCTTT.

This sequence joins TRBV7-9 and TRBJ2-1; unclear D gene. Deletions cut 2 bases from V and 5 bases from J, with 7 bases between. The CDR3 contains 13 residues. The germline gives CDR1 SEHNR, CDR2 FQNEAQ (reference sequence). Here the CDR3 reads CASSLSTHNEQFF. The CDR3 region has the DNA TGTGCCAGCAGCTTATCCACTCACAATGAGCAGTTCTTC.

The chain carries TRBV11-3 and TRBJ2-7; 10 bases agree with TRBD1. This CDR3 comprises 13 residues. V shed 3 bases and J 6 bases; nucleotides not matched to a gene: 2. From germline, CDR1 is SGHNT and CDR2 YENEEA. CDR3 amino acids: CASSFGTGAEQYF. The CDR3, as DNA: TGTGCCAGCAGCTTTGGGACAGGGGCCGAGCAGTACTTC.

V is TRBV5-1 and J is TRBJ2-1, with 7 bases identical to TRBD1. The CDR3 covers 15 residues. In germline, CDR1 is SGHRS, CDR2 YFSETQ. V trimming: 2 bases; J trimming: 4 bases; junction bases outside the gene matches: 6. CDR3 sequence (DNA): TGCGCCAGCAGCTTCCCAGGGGGACCATACAATGAGCAGTTCTTC. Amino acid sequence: CASSFPGGPYNEQFF.

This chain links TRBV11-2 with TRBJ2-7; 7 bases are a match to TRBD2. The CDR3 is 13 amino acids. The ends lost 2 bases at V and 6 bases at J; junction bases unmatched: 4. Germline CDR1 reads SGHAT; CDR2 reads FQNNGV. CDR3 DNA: TGTGCCAGCAGCTTATTCAGGGAGGGCGAGCAGTACTTC. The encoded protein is CASSLFREGEQYF.

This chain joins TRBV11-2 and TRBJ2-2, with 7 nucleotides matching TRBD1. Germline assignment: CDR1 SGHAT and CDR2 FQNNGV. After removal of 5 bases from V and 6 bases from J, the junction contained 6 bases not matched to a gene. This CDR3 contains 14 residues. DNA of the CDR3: TGTGCCAGCAGCACCGGGACAGTGGCCGGGGAGCTGTTTTTT. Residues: CASSTGTVAGELFF. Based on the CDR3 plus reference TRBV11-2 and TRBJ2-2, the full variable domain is EAGVAQSPRYKIIEKRQSVAFWCNPISGHATLYWYQQILGQGPKLLIQFQNNGVVDDSQLPKDRFSAERLKGVDSTLKIQPAKLEDSAVYLCASSTGTVAGELFFGEGSRLTVL.

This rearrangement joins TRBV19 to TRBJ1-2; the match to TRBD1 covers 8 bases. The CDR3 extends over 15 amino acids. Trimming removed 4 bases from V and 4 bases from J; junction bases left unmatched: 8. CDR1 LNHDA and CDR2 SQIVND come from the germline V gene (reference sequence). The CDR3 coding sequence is TGTGCCAGTAGTACCACCGGGACAGGAATCTATGGCTACACCTTC. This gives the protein CASSTTGTGIYGYTF.

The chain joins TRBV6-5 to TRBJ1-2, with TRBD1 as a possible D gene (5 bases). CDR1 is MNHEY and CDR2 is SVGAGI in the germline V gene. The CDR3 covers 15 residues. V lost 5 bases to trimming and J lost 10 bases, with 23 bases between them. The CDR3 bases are TGTGCCAGCAGTAACTATCACGGGGGAACGGGTGACTACACCTTC. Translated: CASSNYHGGTGDYTF.

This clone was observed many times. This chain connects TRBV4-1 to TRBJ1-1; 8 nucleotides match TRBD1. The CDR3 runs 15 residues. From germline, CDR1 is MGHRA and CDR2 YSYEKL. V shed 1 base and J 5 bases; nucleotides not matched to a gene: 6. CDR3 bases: TGCGCCAGCAGCCAAGCAGGGGGCGCGAGAACTGAAGCTTTCTTT. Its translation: CASSQAGGARTEAFF.

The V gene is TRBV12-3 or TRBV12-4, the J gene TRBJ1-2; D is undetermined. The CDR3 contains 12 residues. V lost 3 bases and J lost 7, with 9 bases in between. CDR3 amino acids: CASSFTNGGYTF. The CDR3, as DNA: TGTGCCAGCAGTTTCACTAATGGTGGCTACACCTTC.

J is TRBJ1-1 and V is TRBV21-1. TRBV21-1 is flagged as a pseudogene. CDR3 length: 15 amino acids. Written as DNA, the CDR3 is TGTGCCAGCAGCACGCGAGAGGCGGGGAACACTGAAGCTTTCTTT. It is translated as CASSTREAGNTEAFF.

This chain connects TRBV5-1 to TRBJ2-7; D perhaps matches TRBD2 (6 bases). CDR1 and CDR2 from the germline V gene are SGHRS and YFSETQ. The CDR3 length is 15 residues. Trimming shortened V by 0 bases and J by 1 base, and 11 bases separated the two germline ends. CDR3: CASSLEGGMSYEQYF. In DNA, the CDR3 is TGCGCCAGCAGCTTGGAAGGAGGGATGTCCTACGAGCAGTACTTC.

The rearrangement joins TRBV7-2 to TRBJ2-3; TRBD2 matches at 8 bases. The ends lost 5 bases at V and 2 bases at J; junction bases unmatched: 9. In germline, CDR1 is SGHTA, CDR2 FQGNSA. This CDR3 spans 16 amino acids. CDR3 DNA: TGTGCCAGCAGCGGGGGGACTAGGGCGCTCACAGATACGCAGTATTTT. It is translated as CASSGGTRALTDTQYF.

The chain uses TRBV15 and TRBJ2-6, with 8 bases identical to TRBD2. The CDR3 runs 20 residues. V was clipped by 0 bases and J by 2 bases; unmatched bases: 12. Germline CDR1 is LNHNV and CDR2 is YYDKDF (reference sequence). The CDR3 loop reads CATSRDFGGTSGAGANVLTF. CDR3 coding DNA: TGTGCCACCAGCAGAGATTTTGGGGGGACTAGTGGTGCTGGGGCCAACGTCCTGACTTTC.

The CDR3 spells CASSSRWEGVYEQYF. The DNA of the CDR3 is TGTGCCAGCAGTTCGCGGTGGGAGGGGGTGTACGAGCAGTACTTC. V gene TRBV6-6 combines with J gene TRBJ2-7, with a tentative D call TRBD2 (7 bases). This CDR3 region has 15 residues. Germline-derived CDR1 and CDR2 are MNHNY and SVGAGI (reference sequence). V dropped 4 bases and J dropped 4 bases, with 17 bases sitting between them.

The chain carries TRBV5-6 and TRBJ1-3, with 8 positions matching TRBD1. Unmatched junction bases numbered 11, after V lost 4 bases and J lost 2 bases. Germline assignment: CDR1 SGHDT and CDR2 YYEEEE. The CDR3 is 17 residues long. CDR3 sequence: CASSLRTRGLTGNTIYF. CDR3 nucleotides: TGTGCCAGCAGCCTTCGCACCAGGGGGCTGACTGGAAACACCATATATTTT.

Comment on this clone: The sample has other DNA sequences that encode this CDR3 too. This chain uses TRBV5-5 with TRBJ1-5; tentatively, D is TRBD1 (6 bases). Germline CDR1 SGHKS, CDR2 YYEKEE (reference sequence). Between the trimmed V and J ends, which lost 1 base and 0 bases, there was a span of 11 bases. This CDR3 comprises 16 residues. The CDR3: CASSLLGGDSNQPQHF. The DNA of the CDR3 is TGTGCCAGCAGCTTGCTAGGGGGGGATAGCAATCAGCCCCAGCATTTT. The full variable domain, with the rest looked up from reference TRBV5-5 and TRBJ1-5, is DAGVTQSPTHLIKTRGQQVTLRCSPISGHKSVSWYQQVLGQGPQFIFQYYEKEERGRGNFPDRFSARQFPNYSSELNVNALLLGDSALYLCASSLLGGDSNQPQHFGDGTRLSIL.